What follows are 2 T cell receptor beta chains derived from one specimen sequenced in a study of blood T cell repertoires in COVID-19. Sequenced by immunoSEQ multiplex PCR; TCRdb stores in-frame clones only, minus some. Of hundreds of thousands of clones detected, 82% appear once; the ten largest clones hold approximately 3.8%. Sequenced material: peripheral blood. These receptor sequences come from a woman aged 80 or over with acute or convalescent COVID-19.

The chain employs TRBV19 and TRBJ1-5; the D gene is possibly TRBD1 (6 bases). The CDR3 is 15 residues long. V lost 5 bases to trimming and J lost 3 bases, with 14 bases between them. CDR1 is LNHDA, CDR2 SQIVND, per germline (reference sequence). CDR3 DNA: TGTGCCAGTAGTCCTCCCCAGGGGATCAATCAGCCCCAGCATTTT. Its protein is CASSPPQGINQPQHF.

The gene calls are TRBV5-8 and TRBJ2-6; 10 nucleotides line up with TRBD1. CDR3 size: 18 residues. Germline V gene data show CDR1 as SGHTS and CDR2 as YDEGEE. The V gene end was trimmed by 1 base and the J gene end by 3 bases; junction bases not matched to a gene: 7. CDR3 nucleotides: TGTGCCAGCAGCTTGTTGGGGACAGGGGTGTATGGGGCCAACGTCCTGACTTTC. This encodes CASSLLGTGVYGANVLTF.